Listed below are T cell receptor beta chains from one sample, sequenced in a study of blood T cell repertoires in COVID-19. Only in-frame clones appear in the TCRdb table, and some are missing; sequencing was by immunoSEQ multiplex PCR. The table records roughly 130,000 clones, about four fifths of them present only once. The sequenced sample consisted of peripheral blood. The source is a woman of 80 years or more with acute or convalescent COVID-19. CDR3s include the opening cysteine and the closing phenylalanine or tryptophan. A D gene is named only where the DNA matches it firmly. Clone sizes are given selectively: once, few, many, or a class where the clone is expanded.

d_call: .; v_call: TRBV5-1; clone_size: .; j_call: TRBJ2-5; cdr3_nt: TGCGCCAGCAGCCGGGACCAAGAGACCCAGTACTTC; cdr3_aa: CASSRDQETQYF
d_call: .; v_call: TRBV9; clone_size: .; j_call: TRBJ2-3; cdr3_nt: TGTGCCAGCAGCGTAGGGAGGGGGCATCAAGCAGATACGCAGTATTTT; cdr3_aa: CASSVGRGHQADTQYF
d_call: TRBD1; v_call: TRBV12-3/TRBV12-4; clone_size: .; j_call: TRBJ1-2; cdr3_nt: TGTGCCAGCAGTCCGACAGGGCTGGATGGCTACACCTTC; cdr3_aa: CASSPTGLDGYTF
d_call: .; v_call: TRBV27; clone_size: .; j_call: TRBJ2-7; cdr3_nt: TGTGCCAGCAGTCCCCTTGGATTCCGGGGCGAGCAGTACTTC; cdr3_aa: CASSPLGFRGEQYF
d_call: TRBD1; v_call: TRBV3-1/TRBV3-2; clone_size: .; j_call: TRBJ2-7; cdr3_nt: TGTGCCAGCAGCCAAGTTCGTACAGGGGACGAGCAGTACTTC; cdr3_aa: CASSQVRTGDEQYF
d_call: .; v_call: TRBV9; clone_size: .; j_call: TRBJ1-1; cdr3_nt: TGTGCCAGCAGCGCCTACAGTTCTCCCAACACTGAAGCTTTCTTT; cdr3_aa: CASSAYSSPNTEAFF
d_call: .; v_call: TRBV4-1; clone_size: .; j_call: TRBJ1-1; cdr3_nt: TGCGCCAGCAGCCAAGCTCAGACAGGGAACACTGAAGCTTTCTTT; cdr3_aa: CASSQAQTGNTEAFF
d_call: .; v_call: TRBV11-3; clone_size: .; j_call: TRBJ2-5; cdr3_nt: TGTGCCAGCAGCCGGGGACTTCAAGAGACCCAGTACTTC; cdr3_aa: CASSRGLQETQYF
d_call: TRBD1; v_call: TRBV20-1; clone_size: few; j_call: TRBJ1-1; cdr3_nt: TGCAGTGCTAGTCGGCAGGGGGCCCCCATGAACACTGAAGCTTTCTTT; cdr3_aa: CSASRQGAPMNTEAFF
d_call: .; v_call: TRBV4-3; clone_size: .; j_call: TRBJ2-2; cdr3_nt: TGCGCCAGCAGCCAAGAAAGGCTGGGAGGAAACACCGGGGAGCTGTTTTTT; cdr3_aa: CASSQERLGGNTGELFF
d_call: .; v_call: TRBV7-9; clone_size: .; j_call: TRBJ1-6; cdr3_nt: TGTGCCAGCAGCTTAGGCGGGTATAATTCACCCCTCCACTTT; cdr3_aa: CASSLGGYNSPLHF
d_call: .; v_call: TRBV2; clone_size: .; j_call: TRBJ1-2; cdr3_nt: TGTGCCAGCAGTGAAGAAGTGGGTACAGGCGGCTACACCTTC; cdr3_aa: CASSEEVGTGGYTF
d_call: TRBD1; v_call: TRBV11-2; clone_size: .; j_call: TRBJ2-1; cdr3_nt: TGTGCCAGCAGCTTTGGGACAGGGGGCGCGAGGGCCAATGAGCAGTTCTTC; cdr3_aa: CASSFGTGGARANEQFF
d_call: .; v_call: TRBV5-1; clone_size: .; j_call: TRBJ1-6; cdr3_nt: TGCGCCAGCAGCTTGGTGGCGGGGTATTCACCCCTCCACTTT; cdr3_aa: CASSLVAGYSPLHF
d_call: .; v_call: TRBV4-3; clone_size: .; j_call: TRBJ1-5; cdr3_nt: TGCGCCAGCAGCCAGGATACAGGCCACAATCAGCCCCAGCATTTT; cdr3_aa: CASSQDTGHNQPQHF
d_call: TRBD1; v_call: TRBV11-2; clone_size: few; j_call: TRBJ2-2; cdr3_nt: TGTGCCAGCAGCTTCCTACAGGGGAAGAACACCGGGGAGCTGTTTTTT; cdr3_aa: CASSFLQGKNTGELFF
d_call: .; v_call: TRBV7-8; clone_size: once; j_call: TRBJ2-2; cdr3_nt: TGTGCCAGCAGCTTAGCCCCTCCCGGGGAGCTGTTTTTT; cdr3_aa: CASSLAPPGELFF
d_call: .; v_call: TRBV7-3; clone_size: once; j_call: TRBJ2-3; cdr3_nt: TGTGCCAGCAGCTTCATAGAGAAGGATACGCAGTATTTT; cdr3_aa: CASSFIEKDTQYF
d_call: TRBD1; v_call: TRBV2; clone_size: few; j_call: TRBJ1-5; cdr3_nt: TGTGCCAGCAGCTTACAGGGGCCCAGCAATCAGCCCCAGCATTTT; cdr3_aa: CASSLQGPSNQPQHF
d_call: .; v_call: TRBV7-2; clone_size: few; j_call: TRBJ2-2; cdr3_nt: TGTGCCAGCAGCTCTCGGAGGGATTCTAGGGGAGGGGAGCTGTTTTTT; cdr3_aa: CASSSRRDSRGGELFF
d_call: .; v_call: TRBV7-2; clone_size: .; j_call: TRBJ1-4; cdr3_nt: TGTGCCAGCAGCTTATTTGGGGCCCGGTGGGGAGAAAAACTGTTTTTT; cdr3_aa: CASSLFGARWGEKLFF
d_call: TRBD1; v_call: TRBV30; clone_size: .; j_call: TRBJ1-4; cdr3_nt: TGTGCCTGGAGTGTACGACAGGGGGCATGGGGCAATGAAAAACTGTTTTTT; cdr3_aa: CAWSVRQGAWGNEKLFF
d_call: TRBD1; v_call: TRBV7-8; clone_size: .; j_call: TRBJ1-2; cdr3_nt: TGTGCCAGCAGCTTGACAGGGGAGAGGGCGGGCTACACCTTC; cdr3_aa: CASSLTGERAGYTF
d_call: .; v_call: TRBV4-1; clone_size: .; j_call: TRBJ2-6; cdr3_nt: TGCGCCAGCAGCCAAGTCCTGAGCTCTGGGGCCAACGTCCTGACTTTC; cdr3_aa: CASSQVLSSGANVLTF